A selection of T cell receptor beta chains follows, all from one sample in a study of blood T cell repertoires in COVID-19. Data came from immunoSEQ multiplex PCR; TCRdb stores just in-frame clones and leaves some out. The sample has fewer than 350,000 clones; 89% are singletons. The sequenced sample was PBMCs or T cells enriched from blood (not recorded which). These receptors were obtained from a woman aged 35 to 49 who had recovered from COVID-19. Both conserved end residues are part of each CDR3.

TRBV15,TRBJ2-3,CATNYDLAGELGTQYF
TRBV4-2,TRBJ2-1,CASSPFPTGRAVYNEQFF
TRBV14,TRBJ1-6,CASRYGGAPLHF
TRBV28,TRBJ2-7,CASSPGGREQYF
TRBV6-5,TRBJ1-2,CASSLTGTGNYGYTF
TRBV12-3/TRBV12-4,TRBJ1-5,CASSLISNQPQHF
TRBV4-1,TRBJ1-1,CASSQPVRGHQNTEAFF
TRBV7-9,TRBJ1-2,CASSVGNRDRVYGYTF
TRBV19,TRBJ1-5,CASSIDRGHQPQHF
TRBV5-1,TRBJ1-1,CASSRQGRDTEAFF
TRBV7-9,TRBJ2-1,CASSSLVDEQFF
TRBV19,TRBJ2-1,CASSTLAGGDNEQFF
TRBV7-3,TRBJ2-3,CASSSLAGGPHTQYF
TRBV30,TRBJ2-7,CAWMGQGAGEQYF
TRBV5-1,TRBJ2-5,CASSLEAYSPETQYF
TRBV6-5,TRBJ2-5,CASSSDSGGNQETQYF
TRBV29-1,TRBJ1-1,CSVRQMNTEAFF
TRBV7-8,TRBJ2-7,CASSLALNSQAEQYF
TRBV11-3,TRBJ2-3,CASSRQGNTDTQYF
TRBV5-6,TRBJ1-5,CASSLGAGNSNQPQHF
TRBV7-9,TRBJ1-1,CASGPRGGNTEAFF
TRBV2,TRBJ1-4,CASSEEGTGGMGEKLFF
TRBV4-1,TRBJ1-6,CASSPSGQGLSPLHF
TRBV24-1,TRBJ2-1,CATADRSEQFF
TRBV5-8,TRBJ2-7,CASSPRAGPGGQYF